Listed below are T cell receptor beta chains from one sample, sequenced in a study of technical replicates of blood from a few donors. Data came from immunoSEQ multiplex PCR; TCRdb stores just in-frame clones and leaves some out. The table lists about 80,000 clones, roughly 90% of them singletons, with 0.39% in the top ten. The sample was T cells isolated from PBMCs. These receptors all stem from a human donor in good health. Each CDR3 is given with its conserved first and last residue. D genes are given only for firm matches. Not every row has a clone size; where given, it reads once, few, many or a size class.

CDR3 DNA	CDR3 protein	D gene	clone size	V gene	J gene
TGTGCCATCAGCGGTGGGAGCGGGAGAAGCACCGGGGAGCTGTTTTTT	CAISGGSGRSTGELFF	TRBD2	-	TRBV10-3	TRBJ2-2
TGCGCCAGCACTAGAAATCCCTGCACAGGGACCAGGGAGAGCAATCAGCCCCAGCATTTT	CASTRNPCTGTRESNQPQHF	-	-	TRBV23-1	TRBJ1-5
TGTGCCAGCAGCGTAGGCCCAGAAGAGACCCAGTACTTC	CASSVGPEETQYF	-	-	TRBV9	TRBJ2-5
TGTGCCAGCAGCTTTAACGGAATGGGGACAGGTGGGGGAAACACCATATATTTT	CASSFNGMGTGGGNTIYF	TRBD1	-	TRBV7-2	TRBJ1-3
TGTGCCAGCAGCTCGACAGTTGCTAGCACAGATACGCAGTATTTT	CASSSTVASTDTQYF	-	once	TRBV7-9	TRBJ2-3
TGTGCCAGCAGTTACACAGGGTCGAGTGAGCAGTACTTC	CASSYTGSSEQYF	-	-	TRBV6-5	TRBJ2-7
TGTGCCAGCAGTTACTCCAGGGGGTCCGGGGAGCTGTTTTTT	CASSYSRGSGELFF	TRBD1	-	TRBV6-6	TRBJ2-2
TGTGCCAGCAGTTTGACAGGGGCGGACACTGAAGCTTTCTTT	CASSLTGADTEAFF	TRBD1	-	TRBV27	TRBJ1-1
TGTGCCAGCAGGACAGGGAAGTGGCAGCCCCAGCATTTT	CASRTGKWQPQHF	TRBD1	-	TRBV6-5	TRBJ1-5
TGCGCCAGCAGCTTGGAACGGAGGCAAGAGACCCAGTACTTC	CASSLERRQETQYF	-	-	TRBV5-1	TRBJ2-5
TGTGCCAGCAGCCCTACCCCAACAAACACCATATATTTT	CASSPTPTNTIYF	-	-	TRBV7-8	TRBJ1-3
TGTGCCAGCAGTCGGACTTTGGCTAGCGGGAGCTACGAGCAGTACTTC	CASSRTLASGSYEQYF	TRBD2	-	TRBV6-4	TRBJ2-7
TGTGCCAGCAGCGAGCCCCCAGATACGCAGTATTTT	CASSEPPDTQYF	-	-	TRBV11-3	TRBJ2-3
TGTGCCAGTATTGATGGCAGGGGCTTTGGCTACACCTTC	CASIDGRGFGYTF	-	-	TRBV19	TRBJ1-2
TGTGCCAGCAGCGACCGACTAGCGGGAGGCTTTAACGAGCAGTACTTC	CASSDRLAGGFNEQYF	TRBD2	-	TRBV9	TRBJ2-7
TGTGCCAGCCGGGAGGGGACTAGCGGCACCCCTGGGGCCAACGTCCTGACTTTC	CASREGTSGTPGANVLTF	TRBD2	-	TRBV27	TRBJ2-6
TGTGCCAGCAGCCAAAGACTGAGATCCTACGAGCAGTACTTC	CASSQRLRSYEQYF	-	-	TRBV4-2	TRBJ2-7
TGTGCCTGGGCCCTAGAAAATCAGCCCCAGCATTTT	CAWALENQPQHF	-	-	TRBV30	TRBJ1-5
TGCGCCAGCAGCTTGATTCTAGCGGGAGGTCCTTACTACGAGCAGTACTTC	CASSLILAGGPYYEQYF	TRBD2	-	TRBV5-1	TRBJ2-7
TGCGCCAGCAAAAAGGGACAGGGGAGCTCCTACGAGCAGTACTTC	CASKKGQGSSYEQYF	TRBD1	-	TRBV4-1	TRBJ2-7
TGTGCCAGCAGTGAATTAGGGGGCAATCAGCCCCAGCATTTT	CASSELGGNQPQHF	-	-	TRBV2	TRBJ1-5
TGTGCCAGCAGTGAATACCGGGGGTCGGATGGCTACACCTTC	CASSEYRGSDGYTF	-	-	TRBV25-1	TRBJ1-2
TGCGCCAGCGGCGGAGAATCCTACGAGCAGTACTTC	CASGGESYEQYF	-	-	TRBV5-1	TRBJ2-7
TGTGCCAGCAGCTCACGAATTACAGGACATAGCAATCAGCCCCAGCATTTT	CASSSRITGHSNQPQHF	-	-	TRBV5-4	TRBJ1-5
TGTGCCAGCAGCTTAGATCCCCCTTACGAGCAGTACTTC	CASSLDPPYEQYF	-	-	TRBV11-2	TRBJ2-7
TGTGCCAGCAGCTGGGGGGGGAGCACAGATACGCAGTATTTT	CASSWGGSTDTQYF	TRBD2	-	TRBV11-3	TRBJ2-3
TGTGCCAGCAGTTTAGAGGGAACAGCCCAGCATTTT	CASSLEGTAQHF	-	-	TRBV28	TRBJ1-5
TGTGCCAGCTCACTCGTAGGGGACAGGGACTACGAGCAGTACTTC	CASSLVGDRDYEQYF	TRBD1	-	TRBV18	TRBJ2-7
TGTGCCAGCAGCTCGTGGGGAGGGCAAGGGGAAGACATTCAGTACTTC	CASSSWGGQGEDIQYF	TRBD2	-	TRBV11-3	TRBJ2-4
TGTGCCAGCAGCCCCCGTAGCGTTAGCACAGATACGCAGTATTTT	CASSPRSVSTDTQYF	-	-	TRBV9	TRBJ2-3
TGCGCCAGCAGCTTGGCTGGGGCCTCTAGCACAGATACGCAGTATTTT	CASSLAGASSTDTQYF	-	-	TRBV5-1	TRBJ2-3
TGTGCCAGCAAGAAGATCGGGCTGAACACCGGGACATACCATTACGAGCAGTACTTC	CASKKIGLNTGTYHYEQYF	-	-	TRBV27	TRBJ2-7
TGTGCCAGCAGTGAATCCTGGTTCTATAGCAATCAGCCCCAGCATTTT	CASSESWFYSNQPQHF	-	-	TRBV6-1	TRBJ1-5
TGCAGCGCCCAGGATAATAAAGCTTTCTTT	CSAQDNKAFF	-	few	TRBV29-1	TRBJ1-1
TGCAGCTCTGGGGGCAGTAAGTACACAGATACGCAGTATTTT	CSSGGSKYTDTQYF	-	-	TRBV29-1	TRBJ2-3
TGTGCCAGCAGCGGCTTCTACAACTATGGCTACACCTTC	CASSGFYNYGYTF	-	-	TRBV9	TRBJ1-2
TGTGCCAGCTCGCCGACTAGCGGGAATTCAGGAGATACGCAGTATTTT	CASSPTSGNSGDTQYF	TRBD2	-	TRBV18	TRBJ2-3
TGTGCCAGCAGCTCAGGTAGCGTTATTAAGAACGAGCAGTACTTC	CASSSGSVIKNEQYF	-	once	TRBV11-2	TRBJ2-7
TGTGCCAGTAGTACTGGACAGGGCAATCAGCCCCAGCATTTT	CASSTGQGNQPQHF	TRBD1	once	TRBV19	TRBJ1-5
TGCGCCTCCGGAGGGGCCTCCTACGAGCAGTACTTC	CASGGASYEQYF	-	once	TRBV10-2	TRBJ2-7
TGTGCCAGCAGGGGGCGCGACTATGGCTACACCTTC	CASRGRDYGYTF	-	-	TRBV6-1	TRBJ1-2
TGTGCCAGCAGCTTAAACTACGAGCAGTTCTTC	CASSLNYEQFF	-	-	TRBV11-2	TRBJ2-1
TGTGCCAGCAGTGAACTTCTTCGGGGATTTACAGATACGCAGTATTTT	CASSELLRGFTDTQYF	-	-	TRBV6-1	TRBJ2-3
TGTGCCAGCAGTAAACTCCGGGACAGGGGGCCGATCGAGCAGTACTTC	CASSKLRDRGPIEQYF	TRBD1	-	TRBV2	TRBJ2-7
TGTGCCAGCAGCTTAGGTGGACAGGCCTCCTATGGCTACACCTTC	CASSLGGQASYGYTF	TRBD1	-	TRBV7-2	TRBJ1-2
TGTGCCAGCAGCTTAGTTGAGGAAACTGAAGCTTTCTTT	CASSLVEETEAFF	-	few	TRBV11-3	TRBJ1-1
TGTGCCACCAGCCCAAATCTCTTAGGGGTAGGCTACGAGCAGTACTTC	CATSPNLLGVGYEQYF	-	-	TRBV15	TRBJ2-7
TGTGCCAGCAGCAGGGGACTAGCGGGAGCAGGGGCAGAGCAGTTCTTC	CASSRGLAGAGAEQFF	TRBD2	-	TRBV7-9	TRBJ2-1
TGTGCCAGCTCCCCGACAGGCCAAACCCTGAACACTGAAGCTTTCTTT	CASSPTGQTLNTEAFF	-	-	TRBV18	TRBJ1-1
TGTGCCAGTAGTCAAACAGGGGGCGAGTACGAGCAGTACTTC	CASSQTGGEYEQYF	TRBD1	-	TRBV19	TRBJ2-7
TGTGCCAGCAGCATGGACAGGGGCACAGATACGCAGTATTTT	CASSMDRGTDTQYF	TRBD1	-	TRBV5-8	TRBJ2-3
TGTGCCAGTAGTATAGAGGACAGGGAGCAGTACTTC	CASSIEDREQYF	TRBD1	-	TRBV19	TRBJ2-7